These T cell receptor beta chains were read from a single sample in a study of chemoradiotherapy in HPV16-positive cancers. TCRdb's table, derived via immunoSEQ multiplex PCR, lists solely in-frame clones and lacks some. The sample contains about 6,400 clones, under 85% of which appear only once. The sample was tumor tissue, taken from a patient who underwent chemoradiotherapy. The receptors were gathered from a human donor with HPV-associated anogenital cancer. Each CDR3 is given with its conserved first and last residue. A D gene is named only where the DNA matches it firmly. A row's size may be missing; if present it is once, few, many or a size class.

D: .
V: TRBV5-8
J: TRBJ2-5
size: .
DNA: TGTGCCAGCAGCTTCGGTTCCGCCAAAGAGACCCAGTACTTC
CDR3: CASSFGSAKETQYF

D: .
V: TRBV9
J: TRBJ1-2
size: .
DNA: TGTGCCAGCAGCGTAGGAGGGCGGCGGATTTATGGCTACACCTTC
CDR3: CASSVGGRRIYGYTF

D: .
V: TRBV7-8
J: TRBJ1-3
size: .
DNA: TGTGCCAGCAGGGAGGCAAACAGCTACTCTGGAAACACCATATATTTT
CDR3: CASREANSYSGNTIYF

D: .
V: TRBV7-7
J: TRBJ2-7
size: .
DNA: TGTGCTAGCAGCTTACTTCACGGAGTCGACTACGAGCAGTACTTC
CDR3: CASSLLHGVDYEQYF

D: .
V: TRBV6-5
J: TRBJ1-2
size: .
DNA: TGTGCCAGCAGTTACTCCTGGCGCTCTAACTATGGCTACACCTTC
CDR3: CASSYSWRSNYGYTF

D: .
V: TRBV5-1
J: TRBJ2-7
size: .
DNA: TGCGCCAGCAGCTTGATGCCGGGCTCCGACTCCTACGAGCAGTACTTC
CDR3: CASSLMPGSDSYEQYF

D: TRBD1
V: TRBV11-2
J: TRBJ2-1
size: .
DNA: TGTGCCAGCAGCTTTAACAGGGGGAGAAATGAGCAGTTCTTC
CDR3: CASSFNRGRNEQFF

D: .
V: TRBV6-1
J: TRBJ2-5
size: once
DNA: TGTGCCAGCAGTGAGGGCCAAACAGAGACCCAGTACTTC
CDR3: CASSEGQTETQYF

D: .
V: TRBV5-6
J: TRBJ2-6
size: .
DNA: TGTGCCAGCAGGGAGGAACTCTCTGGGGCCAACGTCCTGACTTTC
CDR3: CASREELSGANVLTF

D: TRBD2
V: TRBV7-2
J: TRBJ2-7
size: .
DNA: TGTGCCAGCAGCTTCTACCTAGCGGACGAGCAGTACTTC
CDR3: CASSFYLADEQYF

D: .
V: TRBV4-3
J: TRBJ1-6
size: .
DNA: TGCGCCAGCAGCCAAACTACAGGGTTTTCCCCCCTCCACTTT
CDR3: CASSQTTGFSPLHF

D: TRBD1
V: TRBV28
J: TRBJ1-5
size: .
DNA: TGTGCCAGCAGTTTAGTGACAGGGGGCGAGAATCAGCCCCAGCATTTT
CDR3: CASSLVTGGENQPQHF

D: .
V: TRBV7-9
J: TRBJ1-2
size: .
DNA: TGTGCCAGCAGCTTAGCGTTGGGAGGCCGAGGAGGAACCTATGGCTACACCTTC
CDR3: CASSLALGGRGGTYGYTF

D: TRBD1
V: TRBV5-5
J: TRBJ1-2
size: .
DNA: TGTGCCAGCAGCACCACCGGGACAGAGAGCTATGGCTACACCTTC
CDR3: CASSTTGTESYGYTF

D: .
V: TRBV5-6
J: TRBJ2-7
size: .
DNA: TGTGCCAGCAGCTTACCGGGACTCCGATTTAGTGGGCAGTACTTC
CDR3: CASSLPGLRFSGQYF

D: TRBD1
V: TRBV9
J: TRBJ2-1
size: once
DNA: TGTGCCAGCAGCGTCCTCGGACAGGGTTTGAATGAGCAGTTCTTC
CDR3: CASSVLGQGLNEQFF

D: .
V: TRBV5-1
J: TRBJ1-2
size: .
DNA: TGCGCCAGCAGCTTCGGGACAACGGACTATGGCTACACCTTC
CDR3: CASSFGTTDYGYTF

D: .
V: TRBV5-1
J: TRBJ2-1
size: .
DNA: TGCGCCAGCAGCTTCGGGGGTTTGGGGGCCTACAATGAGCAGTTCTTC
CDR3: CASSFGGLGAYNEQFF

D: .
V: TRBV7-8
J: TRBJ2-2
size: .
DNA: TGTGCCAGCAGCACCGGGACGGCCCTTACCGGGGAGCTGTTTTTT
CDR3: CASSTGTALTGELFF

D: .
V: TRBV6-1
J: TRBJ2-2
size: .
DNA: TGTGCCAGCAGTGAGAGACTCACCGGGGAGCTGTTTTTT
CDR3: CASSERLTGELFF

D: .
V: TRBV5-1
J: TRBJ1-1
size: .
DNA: TGCGCCAGCAGCTTGGGAGGGGCCAACACTGAAGCTTTCTTT
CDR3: CASSLGGANTEAFF

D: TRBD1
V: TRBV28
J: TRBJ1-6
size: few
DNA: TGTGCCAGCAGTGGACCGGGACAGGGGGCTCATTCACCCCTCCACTTT
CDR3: CASSGPGQGAHSPLHF

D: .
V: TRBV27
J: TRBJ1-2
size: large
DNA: TGTGCCAGCAGTTTACAGGGCCGGACGGCGGAAACCTTC
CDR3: CASSLQGRTAETF

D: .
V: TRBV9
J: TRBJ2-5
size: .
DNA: TGTGCCAGCAGCGAGAGGGGTCATCAAGAGACCCAGTACTTC
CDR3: CASSERGHQETQYF

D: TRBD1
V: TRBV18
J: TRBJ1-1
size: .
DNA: TGTGCCAGCTCAGGCGACAGGGGGCAGGGCACTGAAGCTTTCTTT
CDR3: CASSGDRGQGTEAFF

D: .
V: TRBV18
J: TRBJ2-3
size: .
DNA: TGTGCCAGCTCACCAGGGGCGGGTTTCACAGATACGCAGTATTTT
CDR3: CASSPGAGFTDTQYF

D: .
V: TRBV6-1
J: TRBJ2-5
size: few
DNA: TGTGCCAGCATACTCGAGCGGAACCAAGAGACCCAGTACTTC
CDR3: CASILERNQETQYF

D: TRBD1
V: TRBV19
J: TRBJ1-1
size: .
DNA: TGTGCCAGTACCCCGACAGGGGGTACGACTGAAGCTTTCTTT
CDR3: CASTPTGGTTEAFF

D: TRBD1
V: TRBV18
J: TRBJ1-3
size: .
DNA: TGTGCCAGCTCACAAAACAGGGGCGATGGAAACACCATATATTTT
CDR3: CASSQNRGDGNTIYF

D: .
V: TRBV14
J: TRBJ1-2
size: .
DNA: TGTGCCAGCAGCCAAGATTCAGGGCCGTATGGCTACACCTTC
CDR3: CASSQDSGPYGYTF

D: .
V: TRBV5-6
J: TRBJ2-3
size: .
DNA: TGTGCCAGCAGCGTCCAATCGGATACGCAGTATTTT
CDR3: CASSVQSDTQYF

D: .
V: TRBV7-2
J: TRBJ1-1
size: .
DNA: TGTGCCAGCAGCTTAGTACAGGAGGCTTTCTTT
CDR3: CASSLVQEAFF

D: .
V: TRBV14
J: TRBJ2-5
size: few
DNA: TGTGCCAGCAGACAGGGAGGGGAGACCCAGTACTTC
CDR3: CASRQGGETQYF

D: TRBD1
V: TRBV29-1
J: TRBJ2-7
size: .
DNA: TGCAGCGTTACGGGACAGAGTTACGAGCAGTACTTC
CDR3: CSVTGQSYEQYF

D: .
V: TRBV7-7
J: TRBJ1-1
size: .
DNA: TGTGCTAGCAGCTCCAACAGGGAGGCTGAAGCTTTCTTT
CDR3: CASSSNREAEAFF

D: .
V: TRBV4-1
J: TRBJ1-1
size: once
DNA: TGCGCCAGCAGCCAACATTTGAACACTGAAGCTTTCTTT
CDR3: CASSQHLNTEAFF

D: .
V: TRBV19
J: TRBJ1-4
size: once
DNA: TGTGCCAGTACCAGTATTGGAGCAACTAATGAAAAACTGTTTTTT
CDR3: CASTSIGATNEKLFF

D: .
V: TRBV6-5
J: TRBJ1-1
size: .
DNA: TGTGCCAGCAGTTACTTCAGGGTAGGGACTGAAGCTTTCTTT
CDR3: CASSYFRVGTEAFF

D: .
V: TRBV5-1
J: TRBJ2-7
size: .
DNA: TGCGCCAGTGGCCTGTCCTGGAACTACGAGCAGTACTTC
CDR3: CASGLSWNYEQYF

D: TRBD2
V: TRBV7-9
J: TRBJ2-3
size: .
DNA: TGTGCCAGCAGCCTCAGCGGGGGGGCCACAGATACGCAGTATTTT
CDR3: CASSLSGGATDTQYF